A single sample gave rise to the 21 T cell receptor beta chains below, sequenced in a study of T cells in Graves' hyperthyroidism and ophthalmopathy. It was RNA transcripts that yielded the amplified TCR beta CDR3 regions. HTBI primers were used for first-round RT-PCR of the TCR CDR3. TCRdb passed the multiplex PCR reads through MiXCR, listing each CDR3 protein once. The sample contains around 500,000 distinct CDR3 sequences, 22% of which appear only once. The sequenced material came from blood. The receptors come from a woman aged 70-85 years with Graves' ophthalmopathy.

This sequence joins TRBV20-1 and TRBJ2-5; a weak D match, TRBD1 (6 bases). The V end lost 8 bases, the J end lost 6 bases, and 13 bases lay between the germline ends. CDR1 and CDR2 from the germline V gene are DFQATT and SNEGSKA (reference sequence). There are 11 residues in the CDR3. In DNA, the CDR3 is TGCAGTCCACAGGGCGGTAAGACCCAGTACTTC. Translated: CSPQGGKTQYF.

The table lists this clonotype with many counts. The chain recombines TRBV15 with TRBJ1-2, with TRBD1 matching over 7 bases. Looked up from germline, CDR1 is LNHNV and CDR2 is YYDKDF (reference sequence). With 6 bases clipped from V and 4 bases from J, the junction kept 8 bases outside the gene matches. The CDR3 is made up of 14 amino acids. CDR3: CATRGRDRTYGYTF. The CDR3 nucleotides read TGTGCCACCAGAGGCCGGGACAGAACCTATGGCTACACCTTC.

This clonotype was recorded at least ten times. V gene TRBV30 combines with J gene TRBJ1-5, with D hard to call. The CDR3 length is 13 residues. Germline V gene data show CDR1 as GTSNPN and CDR2 as SVGIG (reference sequence). Trimming removed 1 base from V and 2 bases from J, with 6 bases in between. The CDR3 spells CAWSASGNQPQHF. CDR3 nucleotide sequence: TGTGCCTGGAGTGCGAGTGGCAATCAGCCCCAGCATTTT.

This clonotype has just a few counts. The CDR3 is CASSLLGTGNNEQFF. The DNA of the CDR3 is TGCGCCAGCAGCTTGCTTGGGACAGGAAACAATGAGCAGTTCTTC. The rearrangement links TRBV5-1 to TRBJ2-1; 8 nucleotides align to TRBD1. After removal of 1 base from V and 5 bases from J, the junction contained 5 bases not matched to a gene. The CDR3 spans 15 residues. From germline, CDR1 is SGHRS and CDR2 YFSETQ. Full variable domain (remainder filled in from reference TRBV5-1 and TRBJ2-1): KAGVTQTPRYLIKTRGQQVTLSCSPISGHRSVSWYQQTPGQGLQFLFEYFSETQRNKGNFPGRFSGRQFSNSRSEMNVSTLELGDSALYLCASSLLGTGNNEQFFGPGTRLTVL.

The rearrangement joins TRBV5-5 to TRBJ2-7, with TRBD1 matching over 7 bases. V was clipped by 0 bases and J by 5 bases; unmatched bases: 5. Germline V CDR1 and CDR2: SGHKS, YYEKEE (reference sequence). The CDR3 runs 14 residues. The CDR3 region has the DNA TGTGCCAGCAGCTTGGTTAGGGGGCTCGACGAGCAGTACTTC. This sequence encodes CASSLVRGLDEQYF.

This chain uses TRBV7-2 with TRBJ2-2; D is perhaps TRBD1 (5 bases). Trimming took 1 base from V and 0 from J, leaving 9 bases between them. Germline V gene lookup returns CDR1 SGHTA and CDR2 FQGNSA. The CDR3 contains 16 residues. The CDR3 nucleotides read TGTGCCAGCAGCTTAGTCGCAGGGCCGAACACCGGGGAGCTGTTTTTT. It translates to CASSLVAGPNTGELFF.

The genes are TRBV6-1 and TRBJ1-2, with a possible D match to TRBD1 (6 bases). Germline lookup yields CDR1 MNHNS and CDR2 SASEGT. V was trimmed by 6 bases and J by 8 bases, leaving 13 bases between them. CDR3 length: 12 residues. CDR3 amino acids: CASRDSVLGYTF. The CDR3 coding sequence is TGTGCCAGCAGGGACAGCGTTCTGGGCTACACCTTC.

This clonotype showed up just once. The chain combines TRBV5-1 with TRBJ2-1; 8 bases align to TRBD2. The V gene end was trimmed by 0 bases and the J gene end by 6 bases; junction bases not matched to a gene: 8. The CDR3 has 16 residues. The V gene's germline CDR1 is SGHRS and CDR2 YFSETQ. CDR3 in amino acids: CASSLGGVAGINEQFF. DNA for the CDR3: TGCGCCAGCAGCTTGGGAGGAGTAGCGGGAATCAATGAGCAGTTCTTC.

The chain recombines TRBV6-2 or TRBV6-3 with TRBJ2-2, with 10 bases that match TRBD2. The ends lost 2 bases at V and 5 bases at J; junction bases unmatched: 14. CDR1 and CDR2 (germline): MNHEY, SVGEGT. The CDR3 length is 19 residues. The CDR3 DNA reads TGTGCCAGCAGTTACGGCCTAGCGGGAGCCCTGGTTGGGACCGGGGAGCTGTTTTTT. Its protein is CASSYGLAGALVGTGELFF.

The rearrangement joins TRBV6-5 to TRBJ1-5; D perhaps matches TRBD1 (5 bases). Trimming stripped 0 bases from V and 0 bases from J, with 12 bases between. The CDR3 is made up of 17 amino acids. Germline lookup yields CDR1 MNHEY and CDR2 SVGAGI. The DNA for the CDR3 is TGTGCCAGCAGTTACTCGTTTGGGGGGGATAGCAATCAGCCCCAGCATTTT. It is translated as CASSYSFGGDSNQPQHF.

This clonotype was recorded a few times. The rearrangement joins TRBV28 to TRBJ2-1; possibly TRBD1 or TRBD2 for D (7 bases each). V gave up 8 bases and J gave up 7 bases, with 21 bases separating them. The CDR3 sequence is 15 residues long. CDR1 and CDR2 (germline): MDHEN, SYDVKM. The CDR3 here is CASHRGAGVRNEQFF. The CDR3 nucleotides are TGTGCCAGCCACAGGGGCGCGGGAGTAAGGAATGAGCAGTTCTTC.

V usage is TRBV18 and J usage is TRBJ1-4; weak D call: TRBD1 (5 bases). Per the germline V gene, CDR1 is KGHSH and CDR2 is LQKENI. V was trimmed by 0 bases and J by 7 bases, leaving 9 bases between them. This CDR3 comprises 14 residues. CDR3 amino acids: CASSPPGAVEKLFF. CDR3 nucleotide sequence: TGTGCCAGCTCACCACCAGGGGCGGTTGAAAAACTGTTTTTT. The full variable domain, with the rest looked up from reference TRBV18 and TRBJ1-4, is NAGVMQNPRHLVRRRGQEARLRCSPMKGHSHVYWYRQLPEEGLKFMVYLQKENIIDESGMPKERFSAEFPKEGPSILRIQQVVRGDSAAYFCASSPPGAVEKLFFGSGTQLSVL.

This clonotype was detected only a few times. V usage is TRBV5-8 and J usage is TRBJ2-7; D possibly corresponds to TRBD1 (6 bases). The CDR3 runs to 15 residues. The V and J ends lost 4 bases and 5 bases respectively, with 19 bases between them. Germline V lookup: CDR1 SGHTS, CDR2 YDEGEE. DNA for the CDR3: TGTGCCAGCAGCGCCGGACAGCTGGTTGGGGACGAGCAGTACTTC. Its translation is CASSAGQLVGDEQYF. The full variable domain, its missing parts supplied by reference TRBV5-8 and TRBJ2-7, is EAGVTQSPTHLIKTRGQQATLRCSPISGHTSVYWYQQALGLGLQFLLWYDEGEERNRGNFPPRFSGRQFPNYSSELNVNALELEDSALYLCASSAGQLVGDEQYFGPGTRLTVT.

This clonotype was recorded at least ten times. V is TRBV7-2 and J is TRBJ2-3; D uncertain. CDR1 is SGHTA, CDR2 FQGNSA, per germline. CDR3 length: 13 residues. Trimming removed 5 bases at V and 3 bases at J, with 9 bases between. CDR3 nucleotide sequence: TGTGCCAGCAGCGCCATATGGACAGATACGCAGTATTTT. Translation gives CASSAIWTDTQYF.

This clonotype was counted a few times. The chain employs TRBV11-2 and TRBJ2-1; 7 bases match TRBD1. This CDR3 region has 15 residues. Unmatched junction bases numbered 5, after V lost 1 base and J lost 5 bases. Germline V gives CDR1 SGHAT, CDR2 FQNNGV. The CDR3 protein is CASSLGWGQNNEQFF. In DNA, the CDR3 is TGTGCCAGCAGCTTAGGGTGGGGACAGAACAATGAGCAGTTCTTC.

Ten or more counts support this clonotype. V usage is TRBV12-3 or TRBV12-4 and J usage is TRBJ1-1, with a tentative D call TRBD1 (6 bases). The CDR3 runs 14 residues. Trimming left V 1 base short and J 11 bases short, with 17 bases between. This chain's CDR3 is CASSLGRGYFRAFF. DNA for the CDR3: TGTGCCAGCAGTTTAGGCAGGGGCTATTTTCGGGCTTTCTTT.

The rearrangement links TRBV6-1 to TRBJ2-7; D may match TRBD1 or TRBD2 (7 bases each). There are 16 residues in the CDR3. Per germline, CDR1 MNHNS and CDR2 SASEGT. V gave up 2 bases and J gave up 4 bases, with 18 bases separating them. In DNA form, the CDR3 reads TGTGCCAGCAGTGAACAGGGGGGGCGGCAGGGATACGAGCAGTACTTC. Its translation is CASSEQGGRQGYEQYF.

Comment on this clonotype: Just one base apart from a much larger clone, this may be a read error. The chain carries TRBV12-3 or TRBV12-4 and TRBJ1-5; no definite D call. V lost 5 bases and J 0 bases, leaving 5 bases between the germline ends. This CDR3 spans 13 amino acids. The CDR3 DNA follows: TGTGCCAGCAGTCTTTGTAGCAATCAGCCCCAGCATTTT. This codes for CASSLCSNQPQHF.

The chain joins TRBV20-1 to TRBJ1-5; D is unresolved. The germline V gene encodes CDR1 DFQATT and CDR2 SNEGSKA (reference sequence). V was cut by 3 bases and J by 1 base, with 10 bases left in between. The CDR3 totals 14 residues. CDR3 in amino acids: CSASETPSNQPQHF. The CDR3 nucleotides are TGCAGTGCTAGTGAGACGCCCAGCAATCAGCCCCAGCATTTT.

Only a few counts were recorded for this clonotype. V usage is TRBV3-1 and J usage is TRBJ2-1; perhaps TRBD2 as D (6 bases). V was shortened by 7 bases and J by 3 bases, with 13 bases between the two germline ends. Germline V CDR1 and CDR2: LGHDT, YNNKEL (reference sequence). The CDR3 contains 14 residues. The DNA of the CDR3 is TGTGCCAGCACCCCGGGACTTCGCTACAATGAGCAGTTCTTC. It yields the protein CASTPGLRYNEQFF.

J is TRBJ2-2 and V is TRBV6-1, with 8 bases identical to TRBD2. The CDR3 runs to 16 residues. Trimming at V came to 5 bases and at J to 5 bases, leaving 10 bases not matched to a gene. Germline lookup yields CDR1 MNHNS and CDR2 SASEGT. This CDR3 is CASSRGRQRGTGELFF. The CDR3 nucleotides are TGTGCCAGCAGTCGGGGGCGGCAGCGGGGGACCGGGGAGCTGTTTTTT.